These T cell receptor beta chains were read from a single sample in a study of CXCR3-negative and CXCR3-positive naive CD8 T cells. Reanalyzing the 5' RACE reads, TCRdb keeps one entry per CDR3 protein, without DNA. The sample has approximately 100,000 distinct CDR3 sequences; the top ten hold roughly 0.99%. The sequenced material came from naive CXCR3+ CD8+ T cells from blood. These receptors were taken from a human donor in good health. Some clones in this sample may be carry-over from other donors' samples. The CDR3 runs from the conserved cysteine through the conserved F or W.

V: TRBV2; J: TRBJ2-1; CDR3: CASSGTSGSLREQFF
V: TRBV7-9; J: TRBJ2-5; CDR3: CASSPLPLETQYF
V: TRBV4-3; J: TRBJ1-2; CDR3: CASSQDKGLLGGYTF
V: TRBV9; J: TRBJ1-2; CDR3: CASSARQYSNYGYTF
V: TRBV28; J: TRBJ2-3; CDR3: CASRVHQDTQYF
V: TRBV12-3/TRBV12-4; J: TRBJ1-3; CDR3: CASSSRDSGNTIYF
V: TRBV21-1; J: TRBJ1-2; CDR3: CASSKDRGRANYGYTF
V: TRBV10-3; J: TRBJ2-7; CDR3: CAISDPGISSYEQYF
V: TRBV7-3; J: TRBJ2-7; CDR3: CASSSIPGQGYEQYF
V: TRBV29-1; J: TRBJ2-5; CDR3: CSVEDFGENQETQYF
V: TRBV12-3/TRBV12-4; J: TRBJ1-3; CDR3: CASSRPLDGNTIYF
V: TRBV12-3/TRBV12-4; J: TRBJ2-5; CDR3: CASSFPGGETQYF
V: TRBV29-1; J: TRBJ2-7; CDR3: CSVEGDPYEQYF
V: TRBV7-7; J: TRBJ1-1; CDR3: CASSLVVGAGGRRNTEAFF
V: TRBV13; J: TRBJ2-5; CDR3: CASSPGTKETQYF
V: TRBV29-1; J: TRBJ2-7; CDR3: CSAMTGSTYEQYF
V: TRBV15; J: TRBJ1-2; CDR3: CATSSTYHYGYGYTF
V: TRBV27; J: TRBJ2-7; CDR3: CASSIKRDRAYEQYF